A single sample gave rise to the 12 T cell receptor beta chains below, sequenced in a study of blood T cell repertoires in COVID-19. Here immunoSEQ multiplex PCR was the method, and the copy in TCRdb shows in-frame clones only, minus some. The data contain some 120,000 clones, 90% of them singletons. The material sequenced was peripheral blood. These receptors were taken from a man between 45 and 60 years old with active COVID-19.

The V gene is TRBV25-1, the J gene TRBJ2-3, with TRBD2 as a possible D gene (5 bases). The V end was cut by 4 bases, the J end by 5 bases, with 13 bases between. CDR1 MGHDK and CDR2 SYGVNS come from the germline V gene. The CDR3 has 14 amino acids. As DNA, the CDR3 is TGTGCCAGCAGTGTTGCGGGCCCGGTAGATACGCAGTATTTT. Residues: CASSVAGPVDTQYF.

The chain uses TRBV9 and TRBJ1-2, with 8 bases identical to TRBD1. V shed 4 bases and J 3 bases; nucleotides not matched to a gene: 5. Germline-derived CDR1 and CDR2 are SGDLS and YYNGEE. The CDR3 sequence is 14 residues long. The CDR3 loop is CASSSGGRDYGYTF. CDR3 DNA sequence: TGTGCCAGCAGCTCAGGGGGCAGGGACTATGGCTACACCTTC.

This chain joins TRBV19 and TRBJ2-2; no clear D. Germline CDR1 and CDR2: LNHDA and SQIVND (reference sequence). Trimming shortened V by 9 bases and J by 1 base, and 12 bases separated the two germline ends. The CDR3 has 14 amino acids. The CDR3 DNA follows: TGTGCCAGCCAAATTCAGAAGAACACCGGGGAGCTGTTTTTT. Its translation: CASQIQKNTGELFF.

This clone was seen only a few times. This sequence joins TRBV27 and TRBJ2-7; the D is unclear. The CDR3 is 15 amino acids. The germline V gene has CDR1 MNHEY and CDR2 SMNVEV (reference sequence). Trimming took 0 bases from V and 1 from J, leaving 10 bases between them. This CDR3 reads CASSLSTHFSYEQYV. Written as DNA, the CDR3 is TGTGCCAGCAGTTTATCAACCCACTTTTCCTACGAGCAGTACGTC.

The CDR3 loop is CASTLDRRANTGELFF. CDR3 bases: TGTGCCAGTACCTTGGACAGGCGCGCGAACACCGGGGAGCTGTTTTTT. This chain uses TRBV19 with TRBJ2-2; 7 bases align to TRBD1. Germline V lookup: CDR1 LNHDA, CDR2 SQIVND (reference sequence). The J segment lost 0 bases and the V segment lost 7 bases, leaving 8 bases of the junction unmatched. The CDR3 is made up of 16 amino acids.

DNA of the CDR3: TGCGCCAGCAGCTTGGACGCAGGGGCAGGGGACACTGAAGCTTTCTTT. Amino acids: CASSLDAGAGDTEAFF. The chain recombines TRBV5-1 with TRBJ1-1, with D perhaps TRBD1 (6 bases). The CDR3 covers 16 residues. Germline CDR1 SGHRS, CDR2 YFSETQ. V lost 0 bases and J lost 3, with 15 bases in between.

The chain links TRBV6-6 to TRBJ2-4; D perhaps matches TRBD2 (6 bases). The V end was cut by 5 bases, the J end by 0 bases, with 8 bases between. This CDR3 has 14 residues. Germline CDR1 and CDR2: MNHNY and SVGAGI (reference sequence). CDR3 sequence (DNA): TGTGCCAGCAGTGATAGCGGAGCCAAAAACATTCAGTACTTC. The encoded protein is CASSDSGAKNIQYF.

This rearrangement joins TRBV5-1 to TRBJ1-1; 11 bases match TRBD1. CDR1 SGHRS and CDR2 YFSETQ come from the germline V gene. This CDR3 has 16 residues. After removal of 4 bases from V and 4 bases from J, the junction contained 9 bases not matched to a gene. The CDR3 sequence is CASSPRTGGASTEAFF. In DNA, the CDR3 is TGCGCCAGCAGCCCACGGACAGGGGGCGCATCCACTGAAGCTTTCTTT.

The rearrangement links TRBV12-3 or TRBV12-4 to TRBJ2-6; D unclear. This CDR3 contains 13 residues. With 3 bases removed from V and 4 bases from J, the gap between germline ends came to 4 bases. CDR3 residues: CASSFQGANVLTF. The CDR3 DNA is TGTGCCAGCAGTTTTCAGGGGGCCAACGTCCTGACTTTC.

This clone was observed a single time. The genes are TRBV6-6 and TRBJ2-7; tentative D call: TRBD1 (5 bases). With 6 bases removed from V and 2 bases from J, the gap between germline ends came to 17 bases. The germline V gene encodes CDR1 MNHNY and CDR2 SVGAGI (reference sequence). The CDR3 is 15 residues long. The CDR3, as DNA: TGTGCCAGCAGCCCACCACAGGTAGAAACCTACGAGCAGTACTTC. This gives the protein CASSPPQVETYEQYF.

This clone was recorded once. The chain links TRBV29-1 to TRBJ2-5, with TRBD1 matching 7 bases. The V gene end was trimmed by 4 bases and the J gene end by 7 bases; junction bases not matched to a gene: 9. The CDR3 is 13 amino acids. Per germline, CDR1 SQVTM and CDR2 ANQGSEA. CDR3 region: CSVGGQGEGTQYF. For the CDR3, the DNA is TGCAGCGTTGGGGGGCAGGGGGAAGGGACCCAGTACTTC.

There are a few counts of this clone. The CDR3 loop reads CASSIVTGGAAEKLFF. The CDR3 region has the DNA TGTGCCAGTAGTATAGTTACAGGGGGCGCAGCCGAAAAACTGTTTTTT. The rearrangement joins TRBV19 to TRBJ1-4, with 9 positions matching TRBD1. Germline CDR1 is LNHDA and CDR2 is SQIVND (reference sequence). Trimming took 1 base from V and 8 from J; bases not matched to a gene: 8. This CDR3 has 16 residues.